This T cell receptor beta chain was recovered during a study of control samples from healthy donors and cancer patients (dated by TCRdb to the early 2020s). Looking up the germline V gene yields CDR1 MNHEY and CDR2 SVGAGI. The junction shows trimming of 11 bases on V and 3 bases on J, plus 8 bases between the germline ends. The CDR3 starts with the cysteine, ends with the phenylalanine, and has 10 residues. Of the read, only the CDR3 DNA is kept; its 30 bases are in frame from base 1. The library was built by means of the immunoSEQ multiplex PCR assay. What TCRdb holds here is the immuneACCESS table cut down to in-frame rearrangements. Part of the clones is not present; checked against another copy, under half of the missing clones reflect an unresolved V gene, and the others are unexplained. In this sample the table shows under 55,000 clones, about 91% of which occur a single time. The ten top clones hold about a fifth of the sample.

Notes on this clone: Its antigen remains unidentified. Base qualities are not recorded, but no much larger clone differs from it by a single base.

The chain is made from TRBV6-5 and TRBJ2-7; no confident D gene assignment can be made. The TCR was taken from a woman in her thirties or forties with head and neck cancer. Sequenced: PBMCs. In nucleotide form, the sequence is TGTGCCCGCCTCTACTACGAGCAGTACTTC. Its protein is CARLYYEQYF.